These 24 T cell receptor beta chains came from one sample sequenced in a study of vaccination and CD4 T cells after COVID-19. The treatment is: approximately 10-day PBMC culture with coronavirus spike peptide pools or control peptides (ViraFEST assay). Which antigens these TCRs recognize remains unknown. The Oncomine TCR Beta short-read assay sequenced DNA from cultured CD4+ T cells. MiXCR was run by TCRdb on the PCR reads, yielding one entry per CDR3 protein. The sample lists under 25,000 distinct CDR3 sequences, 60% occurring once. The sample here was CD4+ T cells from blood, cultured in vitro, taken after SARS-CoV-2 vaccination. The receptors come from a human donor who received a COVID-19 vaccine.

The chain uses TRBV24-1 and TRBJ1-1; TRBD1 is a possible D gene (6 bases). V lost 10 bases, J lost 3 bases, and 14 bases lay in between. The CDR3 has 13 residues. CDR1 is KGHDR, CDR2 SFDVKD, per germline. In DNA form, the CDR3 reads TGTGCCACGACTGGACAGAGCGACACTGAAGCTTTCTTT. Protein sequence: CATTGQSDTEAFF.

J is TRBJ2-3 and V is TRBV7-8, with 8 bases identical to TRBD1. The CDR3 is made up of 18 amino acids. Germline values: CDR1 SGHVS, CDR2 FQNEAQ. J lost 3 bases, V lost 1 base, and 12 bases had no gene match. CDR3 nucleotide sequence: TGTGCCAGCAGCTTAGGTTCGGCAGGGGGCAGATGGACAGATACGCAGTATTTT. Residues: CASSLGSAGGRWTDTQYF.

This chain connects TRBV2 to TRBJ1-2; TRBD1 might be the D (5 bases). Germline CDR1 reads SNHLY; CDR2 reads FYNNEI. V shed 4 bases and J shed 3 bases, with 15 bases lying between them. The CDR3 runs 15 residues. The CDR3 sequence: CASSATGTEDYGYTF. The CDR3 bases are TGTGCCAGCAGTGCCACCGGGACGGAAGACTATGGCTACACCTTC. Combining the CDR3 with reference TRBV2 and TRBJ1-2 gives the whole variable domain EPEVTQTPSHQVTQMGQEVILRCVPISNHLYFYWYRQILGQKVEFLVSFYNNEISEKSEIFDDQFSVERPDGSNFTLKIRSTKLEDSAMYFCASSATGTEDYGYTFGSGTRLTVV.

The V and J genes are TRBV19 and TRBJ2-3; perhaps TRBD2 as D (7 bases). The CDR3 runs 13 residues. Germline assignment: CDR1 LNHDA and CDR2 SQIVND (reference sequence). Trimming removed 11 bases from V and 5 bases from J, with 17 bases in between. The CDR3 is CAASAGAGDTQYF. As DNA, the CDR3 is TGTGCCGCCTCGGCGGGGGCGGGAGATACGCAGTATTTT.

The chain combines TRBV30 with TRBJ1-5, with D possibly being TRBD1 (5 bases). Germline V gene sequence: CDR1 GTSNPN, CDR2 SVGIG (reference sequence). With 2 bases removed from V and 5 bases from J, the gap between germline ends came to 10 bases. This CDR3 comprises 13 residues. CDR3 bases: TGTGCCTGGAGTCAATCAGGGTATCAGCCCCAGCATTTT. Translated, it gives CAWSQSGYQPQHF.

CDR3 sequence: CASSEVAWDRIYEQYF. CDR3 sequence (DNA): TGTGCCAGCAGTGAAGTGGCGTGGGACAGAATCTACGAGCAGTACTTC. The rearrangement uses TRBV6-1 and TRBJ2-7; the match to TRBD1 covers 7 bases. The V gene's germline CDR1 is MNHNS and CDR2 SASEGT. V dropped 1 base and J dropped 3; count of bases not matched to a gene: 9. The CDR3 length is 16 residues.

Here the CDR3 DNA reads TGTGCCTGGATGGGGCCTGGGACAGGCCAAGAGACCCAGTACTTC. It specifies CAWMGPGTGQETQYF. V usage is TRBV30 and J usage is TRBJ2-5, with TRBD1 matching 8 bases. Trimming cost V 4 bases and J 1 base; bases outside gene matches: 8. This CDR3 is 15 amino acids long. Germline V gene data show CDR1 as GTSNPN and CDR2 as SVGIG (reference sequence).

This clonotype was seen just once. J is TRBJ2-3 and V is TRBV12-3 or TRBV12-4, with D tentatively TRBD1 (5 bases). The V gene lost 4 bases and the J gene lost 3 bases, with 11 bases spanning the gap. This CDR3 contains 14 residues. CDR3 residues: CASSWGRATDTQYF. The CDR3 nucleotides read TGTGCCAGCAGTTGGGGCAGGGCAACAGATACGCAGTATTTT.

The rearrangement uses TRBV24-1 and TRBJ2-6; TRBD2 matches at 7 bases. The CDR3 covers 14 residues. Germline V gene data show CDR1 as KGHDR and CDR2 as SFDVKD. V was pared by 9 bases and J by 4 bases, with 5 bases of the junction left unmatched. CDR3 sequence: CATGGGTGANVLTF. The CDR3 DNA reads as TGTGCCACCGGGGGGGGAACGGGGGCCAACGTCCTGACTTTC.

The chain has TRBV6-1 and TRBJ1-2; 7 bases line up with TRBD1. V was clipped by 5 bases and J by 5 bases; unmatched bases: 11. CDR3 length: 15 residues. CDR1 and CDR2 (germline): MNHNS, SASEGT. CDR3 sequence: CASSTATGVRYGYTF. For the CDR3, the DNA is TGTGCCAGCAGTACGGCTACAGGGGTGCGGTATGGCTACACCTTC.

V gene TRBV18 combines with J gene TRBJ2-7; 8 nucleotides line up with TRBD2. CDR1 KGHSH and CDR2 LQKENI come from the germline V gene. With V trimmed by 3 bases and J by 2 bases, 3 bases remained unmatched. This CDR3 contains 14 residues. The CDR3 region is CASSPDSGAYEQYF. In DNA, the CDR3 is TGTGCCAGCTCACCCGATAGCGGGGCCTACGAGCAGTACTTC.

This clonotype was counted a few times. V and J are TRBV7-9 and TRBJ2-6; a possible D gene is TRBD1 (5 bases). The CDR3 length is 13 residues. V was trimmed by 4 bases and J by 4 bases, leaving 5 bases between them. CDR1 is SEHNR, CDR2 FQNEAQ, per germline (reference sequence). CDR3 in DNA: TGTGCCAGCAGCTCAGGGGGGGCCAACGTCCTGACTTTC. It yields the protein CASSSGGANVLTF.

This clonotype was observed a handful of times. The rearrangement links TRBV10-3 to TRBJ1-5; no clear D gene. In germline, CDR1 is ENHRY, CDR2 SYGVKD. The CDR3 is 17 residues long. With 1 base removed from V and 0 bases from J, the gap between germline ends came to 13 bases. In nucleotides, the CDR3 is TGTGCCATCAGTGAGTATGAGACCGCGTATAGCAATCAGCCCCAGCATTTT. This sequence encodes CAISEYETAYSNQPQHF.

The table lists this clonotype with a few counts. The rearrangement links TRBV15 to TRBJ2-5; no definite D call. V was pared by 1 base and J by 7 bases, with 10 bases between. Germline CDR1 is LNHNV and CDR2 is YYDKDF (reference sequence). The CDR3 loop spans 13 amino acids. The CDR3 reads CATSRGGPGTQYF. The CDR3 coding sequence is TGTGCCACCAGCAGAGGTGGACCCGGGACCCAGTACTTC.

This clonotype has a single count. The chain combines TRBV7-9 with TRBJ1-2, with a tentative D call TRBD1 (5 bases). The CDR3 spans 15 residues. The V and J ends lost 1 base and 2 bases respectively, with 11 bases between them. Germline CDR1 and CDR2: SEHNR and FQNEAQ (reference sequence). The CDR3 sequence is CASSLGQGDNYGYTF. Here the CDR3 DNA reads TGTGCCAGCAGCTTAGGGCAGGGAGACAACTATGGCTACACCTTC.

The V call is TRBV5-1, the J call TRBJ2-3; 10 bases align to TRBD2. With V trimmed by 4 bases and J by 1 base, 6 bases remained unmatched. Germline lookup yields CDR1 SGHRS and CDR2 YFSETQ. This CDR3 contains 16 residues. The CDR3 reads CASSPPTSGGTDTQYF. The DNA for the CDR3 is TGCGCCAGCAGCCCGCCCACTAGCGGGGGCACAGATACGCAGTATTTT.

CDR3 amino acids: CASSLEGQGGGYTF. CDR3 DNA: TGCGCCAGCAGCTTGGAGGGACAGGGTGGTGGCTACACCTTC. The chain uses TRBV5-1 and TRBJ1-2; 9 bases line up with TRBD1. Trimming at V came to 0 bases and at J to 7 bases, leaving 4 bases not matched to a gene. CDR3 length: 14 residues. The germline gives CDR1 SGHRS, CDR2 YFSETQ.

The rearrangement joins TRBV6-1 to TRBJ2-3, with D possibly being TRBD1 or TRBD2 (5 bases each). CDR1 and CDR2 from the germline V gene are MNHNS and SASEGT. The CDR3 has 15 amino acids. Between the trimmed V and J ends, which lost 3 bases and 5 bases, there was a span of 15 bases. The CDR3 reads CASSEIRVRGDTQYF. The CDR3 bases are TGTGCCAGCAGTGAGATCAGGGTCCGGGGAGATACGCAGTATTTT.

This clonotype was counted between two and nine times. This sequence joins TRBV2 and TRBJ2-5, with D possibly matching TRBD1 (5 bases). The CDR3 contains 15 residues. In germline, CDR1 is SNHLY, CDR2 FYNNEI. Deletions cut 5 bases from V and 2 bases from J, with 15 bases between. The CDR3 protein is CASSLSGIGQETQYF. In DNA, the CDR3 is TGTGCCAGCAGTTTGTCAGGGATTGGGCAAGAGACCCAGTACTTC.

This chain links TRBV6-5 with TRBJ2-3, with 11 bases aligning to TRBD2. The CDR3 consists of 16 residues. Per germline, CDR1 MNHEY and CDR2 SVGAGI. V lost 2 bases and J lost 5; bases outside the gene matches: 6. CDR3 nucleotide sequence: TGTGCCAGCAGTTACGCTTTAGCGGGGGGGATAGATACGCAGTATTTT. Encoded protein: CASSYALAGGIDTQYF.

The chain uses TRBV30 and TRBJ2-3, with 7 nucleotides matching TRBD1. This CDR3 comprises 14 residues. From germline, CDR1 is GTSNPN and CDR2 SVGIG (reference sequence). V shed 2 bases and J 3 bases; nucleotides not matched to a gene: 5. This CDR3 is CAWSRNRGTDTQYF. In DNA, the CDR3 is TGTGCCTGGAGTCGTAACAGGGGTACAGATACGCAGTATTTT.

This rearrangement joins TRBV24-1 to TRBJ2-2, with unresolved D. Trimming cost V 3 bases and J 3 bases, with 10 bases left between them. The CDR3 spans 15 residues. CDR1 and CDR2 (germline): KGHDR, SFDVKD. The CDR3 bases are TGTGCCACCAGTGATGGGCGGAAAGACACCGGGGAGCTGTTTTTT. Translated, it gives CATSDGRKDTGELFF.

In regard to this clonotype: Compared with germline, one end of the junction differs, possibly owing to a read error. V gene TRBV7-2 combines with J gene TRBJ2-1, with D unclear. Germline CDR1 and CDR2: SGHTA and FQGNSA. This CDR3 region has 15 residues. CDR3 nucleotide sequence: TGTGCCAACAGCTTAGTAATCCAGGACGGCAATGAGCAGTTCTTC. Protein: CANSLVIQDGNEQFF.

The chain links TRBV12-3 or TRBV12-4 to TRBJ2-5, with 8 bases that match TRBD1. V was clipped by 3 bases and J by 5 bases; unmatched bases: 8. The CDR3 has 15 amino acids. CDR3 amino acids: CASSFQGASGETQYF. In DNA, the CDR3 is TGTGCCAGCAGTTTCCAGGGGGCATCGGGGGAGACCCAGTACTTC.